What follows are 5 T cell receptor beta chains derived from one specimen sequenced in a study of T cells in women clearing cervical HPV infection. Profiling relied on immunoSEQ multiplex PCR, and the TCRdb table lists in-frame clones only, not all of them. The listing records roughly 30,000 clones. The sequenced sample consisted of blood buffy coat. The receptor source for this set is a woman aged 18 to 75 with a cervical HPV16 infection that either progressed to CIN3+ or cleared (not recorded which).

CDR3 protein: CSATSGRANNEQFF. The covered CDR3 bases are TGCAGTGCTACTAGCGGGAGGGCGAACAATGAG. This chain uses TRBV20-1 with TRBJ2-1, with 12 bases matching TRBD2. Read coverage stops 3 residues before the CDR3 terminus; the germline J gene supplies the remainder. Germline V lookup: CDR1 DFQATT, CDR2 SNEGSKA (reference sequence). Unmatched junction bases numbered 3, after V lost 4 bases and J lost 5 bases. The CDR3 has 14 amino acids.

Worth noting for this clone: The missing CDR3 end, 3 residues past where the read stops, is filled in from the germline J gene. The chain recombines TRBV30 with TRBJ2-1, with unresolved D. V was cut by 0 bases and J by 6 bases, with 3 bases left in between. Germline assignment: CDR1 GTSNPN and CDR2 SVGIG (reference sequence). The CDR3 loop spans 11 amino acids. CDR3 bases read: TGTGCCTGGAGTGTACTCAATGAG. It encodes CAWSVLNE. The entire CDR3 sequence reads CAWSVLNEQFF.

With respect to this clone: The CDR3 is cut off 3 residues early in the read; its end comes from the germline J gene. The chain has TRBV11-2 and TRBJ1-3; the D is unclear. V lost 3 bases to trimming and J lost 8 bases, with 5 bases between them. Germline V CDR1 and CDR2: SGHAT, FQNNGV. The CDR3 loop spans 11 amino acids. CDR3: CASSFRDTIYF. The CDR3 DNA, read in part, is TGTGCCAGCAGCTTTAGGGACACC.

In regard to this clone: The sequenced fragment ends 3 residues before the CDR3 boundary, so the rest is inferred from the germline J gene. The chain uses TRBV2 and TRBJ1-3; D is undetermined. The CDR3 length is 15 residues. Germline values: CDR1 SNHLY, CDR2 FYNNEI. V lost 1 base and J lost 0, with 7 bases in between. The part of the CDR3 DNA that was read is TGTGCCAGCAGTGAAGAGACACGCTCTGGAAACACC. Residues: CASSEETRSGNT. The CDR3 in full is CASSEETRSGNTIYF. Full variable domain (outside the CDR3, taken from reference TRBV2 and TRBJ1-3): EPEVTQTPSHQVTQMGQEVILRCVPISNHLYFYWYRQILGQKVEFLVSFYNNEISEKSEIFDDQFSVERPDGSNFTLKIRSTKLEDSAMYFCASSEETRSGNTIYFGEGSWLTVV.

A note on this clone: The observed sequence ends 3 residues before the CDR3 terminus, with the missing tail filled in from the germline J gene. J is TRBJ1-1 and V is TRBV19; 7 positions match TRBD1. V trimming: 2 bases; J trimming: 5 bases; junction bases outside the gene matches: 5. CDR3 length equals 14 residues. The V gene's germline CDR1 is LNHDA and CDR2 SQIVND (reference sequence). The DNA read from the CDR3 is TGTGCCAGTAGTATAATCGACAGGGATACTGAA. Translation gives CASSIIDRDTE. The CDR3 as a whole reads CASSIIDRDTEAFF.